This T cell receptor beta chain was documented in a study of CD8 T cells in Susac syndrome. Germline lookup yields CDR1 LNHNV and CDR2 YYDKDF (reference sequence). Trimming stripped 0 bases from V and 2 bases from J, with 9 bases between. The CDR3 consists of 15 residues. The RNA, about 0.5 to 1 ug, was put through reverse transcription using random hexamers. A multiplex approach, immunoSEQ multiplex PCR, amplified TCR beta CDR3 across 54 Vbeta and 13 Jbeta. TCRdb processed the immunoSEQ multiplex PCR reads anew with MiXCR; each CDR3 protein has one entry. The table includes over 150,000 distinct CDR3 sequences, roughly 94% detected once.

What was sequenced was CD4+ T cells from PBMCs. V usage is TRBV15 and J usage is TRBJ2-3; weak D call: TRBD1 (5 bases). The origin of this receptor is a human donor with Susac syndrome. CDR3 DNA sequence: TGTGCCACCAGCAGAGATCCCAGGGTCACAGATACGCAGTATTTT. Its translation is CATSRDPRVTDTQYF.